The rows below give T cell receptor beta chains drawn from one sample of a study of T cells expressing NK-cell markers. TCRdb reprocessed the 5' RACE reads; each CDR3 protein has one entry and no DNA is given. With roughly 390,000 distinct CDR3 sequences in the sample, the ten largest clones hold about 11%. Material for sequencing was blood T cells: a sorted CD56 or NKG2C T cell subset, CD4+ or CD8+ T cells, or bulk PBMC T cells (not recorded which). The receptors stem from a woman aged 45 to 65 in good health. CDR3s include the opening cysteine and the closing phenylalanine or tryptophan.

V gene: TRBV5-5
J gene: TRBJ1-6
CDR3 protein: CASSMSDNSPLHF

V gene: TRBV20-1
J gene: TRBJ2-7
CDR3 protein: CSASDWEEQYF

V gene: TRBV6-5
J gene: TRBJ2-7
CDR3 protein: CASSRAGASYEQYF

V gene: TRBV3-1
J gene: TRBJ2-3
CDR3 protein: CASSHGGAIDTQYF

V gene: TRBV11-2
J gene: TRBJ2-4
CDR3 protein: CASSRIDRVKNIQYF

V gene: TRBV24-1
J gene: TRBJ2-2
CDR3 protein: CATSVQGNGELFF

V gene: TRBV12-3/TRBV12-4
J gene: TRBJ2-3
CDR3 protein: CASRRPSPSTDTQYF

V gene: TRBV7-2
J gene: TRBJ2-1
CDR3 protein: CASSSTGSYNEQFF

V gene: TRBV10-3
J gene: TRBJ2-2
CDR3 protein: CAISETQGYSGELFF

V gene: TRBV5-1
J gene: TRBJ1-1
CDR3 protein: CASSIGTANTEAFF

V gene: TRBV10-3
J gene: TRBJ2-7
CDR3 protein: CAISESLSYEQYF

V gene: TRBV7-9
J gene: TRBJ2-1
CDR3 protein: CASSPRGYYNEQFF

V gene: TRBV11-2
J gene: TRBJ1-1
CDR3 protein: CASSLVAGSISEAFF

V gene: TRBV21-1
J gene: TRBJ2-1
CDR3 protein: CASSKADPDRMNNNEQFF

V gene: TRBV12-3/TRBV12-4
J gene: TRBJ1-6
CDR3 protein: CASRSDGDSPLHF

V gene: TRBV20-1
J gene: TRBJ1-6
CDR3 protein: CSARTASQNSPLHF

V gene: TRBV24-1
J gene: TRBJ2-1
CDR3 protein: CATSDPLAGENEQFF

V gene: TRBV5-6
J gene: TRBJ2-7
CDR3 protein: CASSTGGREQYF

V gene: TRBV12-3/TRBV12-4
J gene: TRBJ2-1
CDR3 protein: CASRPHTGASYNEQFF

V gene: TRBV12-3/TRBV12-4
J gene: TRBJ2-2
CDR3 protein: CASSLAGTRSAGELFF

V gene: TRBV19
J gene: TRBJ1-1
CDR3 protein: CASSQSLITEAFF

V gene: TRBV4-1
J gene: TRBJ2-5
CDR3 protein: CASSQGNRFQETQYF

V gene: TRBV24-1
J gene: TRBJ2-1
CDR3 protein: CATSGDRGHNEQFF

V gene: TRBV4-1
J gene: TRBJ2-3
CDR3 protein: CASSHQQGAQYF

V gene: TRBV4-1
J gene: TRBJ1-5
CDR3 protein: CASSQVRGASNQPQHF

V gene: TRBV24-1
J gene: TRBJ2-1
CDR3 protein: CATSDPSSFRESGISYNEQFF